The 2 T cell receptor beta chains listed next were all sequenced from one sample in a study of blood T cell repertoires in COVID-19. Measured with immunoSEQ multiplex PCR; TCRdb has only the in-frame clones, and not every one. The sample yields hundreds of thousands of clones, approximately 90% seen once. Specimen: PBMCs or T cells enriched from blood (not recorded which). The receptors were gathered from a woman under 40 with acute COVID-19.

The rearrangement joins TRBV5-1 to TRBJ1-2; 7 positions match TRBD1. V shed 4 bases, J shed 6 bases, and the junction held 12 bases outside the gene matches. Germline CDR1 is SGHRS and CDR2 is YFSETQ. The CDR3 is 15 residues long. The CDR3 DNA reads TGCGCCAGCAGCATTGGACAGGCAGATCCGGATGGCTACACCTTC. This sequence encodes CASSIGQADPDGYTF.

The chain uses TRBV7-8 and TRBJ2-5; 9 bases line up with TRBD2. This CDR3 comprises 15 residues. J gave up 2 bases and V 4 bases, and 5 bases lay outside the gene matches. Germline values: CDR1 SGHVS, CDR2 FQNEAQ. CDR3 nucleotides: TGTGCCAGCAGCTCGAGCGGGAGGCCACAAGAGACCCAGTACTTC. Amino acid sequence: CASSSSGRPQETQYF.